The 20 T cell receptor beta chains below come from one sample, sequenced in a study of CD8 T cells in ankylosing spondylitis. The antigens of these receptors remain unknown. The study, taken as a whole, reports: Characteristic, it appeared, of ankylosing spondylitis blood was a TCR beta motif of eight or nine highly homologous variants.

TCRdb processed the 5' RACE reads anew with MiXCR; each CDR3 protein has one entry. The data hold about 390,000 distinct CDR3 sequences, with 20% to 25% observed a single time. The sample consisted of blood, either unsorted or a sorted T cell fraction (not recorded which). The origin of the receptors is a male donor with ankylosing spondylitis.

This clonotype was seen only a few times. This sequence joins TRBV15 and TRBJ1-5; D is ambiguous. With 0 bases removed from V and 1 base from J, the gap between germline ends came to 10 bases. The CDR3 consists of 16 residues. In germline, CDR1 is LNHNV, CDR2 YYDKDF (reference sequence). CDR3 in amino acids: CATSRDSASSNQPQHF. CDR3 bases: TGTGCCACCAGCAGAGATTCGGCCAGCAGCAATCAGCCCCAGCATTTT.

The chain recombines TRBV10-2 with TRBJ2-3; 13 bases line up with TRBD2. The CDR3 runs 17 residues. Trimming at V came to 2 bases and at J to 4 bases, leaving 6 bases not matched to a gene. From germline, CDR1 is WSHSY and CDR2 SAAADI. CDR3 in DNA: TGCGCCAGCAGTGAGCCCGGACTAGCGGGAGTCCCAGATACGCAGTATTTT. This gives the protein CASSEPGLAGVPDTQYF.

The CDR3 sequence: CASSFQLLDWGTNLDHQPQHF. The CDR3 coding sequence is TGTGCCAGCAGCTTTCAGTTGTTAGATTGGGGAACTAATCTGGATCATCAGCCCCAGCATTTT. The rearrangement uses TRBV11-2 and TRBJ1-5, with D hard to call. The V end was cut by 3 bases, the J end by 5 bases, with 32 bases between. The CDR3 is 21 amino acids. The V gene's germline CDR1 is SGHAT and CDR2 FQNNGV.

This chain connects TRBV4-2 to TRBJ2-1, with D tentatively TRBD1 (8 bases). The CDR3 length is 15 residues. V was cut by 3 bases and J by 7 bases, with 16 bases left in between. Germline values: CDR1 LGHNA, CDR2 YNFKEQ. CDR3 sequence: CASSQGGDRPNEQFF. The DNA of the CDR3 is TGTGCCAGCAGCCAGGGGGGGGACAGGCCTAATGAGCAGTTCTTC.

J is TRBJ2-2 and V is TRBV7-9; 8 nucleotides agree with TRBD2. CDR1 is SEHNR and CDR2 is FQNEAQ in the germline V gene (reference sequence). J gave up 5 bases and V 6 bases, and 5 bases lay outside the gene matches. The CDR3 loop spans 14 amino acids. Written as DNA, the CDR3 is TGTGCCAGCAGTCCTCCGGGGGGGACCGGGGAGCTGTTTTTT. This sequence encodes CASSPPGGTGELFF. The full variable domain, its missing parts supplied by reference TRBV7-9 and TRBJ2-2, is DTGVSQNPRHKITKRGQNVTFRCDPISEHNRLYWYRQTLGQGPEFLTYFQNEAQLEKSRLLSDRFSAERPKGSFSTLEIQRTEQGDSAMYLCASSPPGGTGELFFGEGSRLTVL.

This clonotype was counted a single time. The chain recombines TRBV20-1 with TRBJ2-2; 7 bases match TRBD1. Germline lookup yields CDR1 DFQATT and CDR2 SNEGSKA (reference sequence). V lost 0 bases to trimming and J lost 4 bases; unmatched junction nucleotides: 8. The CDR3 length is 16 residues. The CDR3 nucleotides are TGCAGTGCTAGAGATTTGAGGGGGCAGGGCACCGGGGAGCTGTTTTTT. Translation: CSARDLRGQGTGELFF.

The rearrangement uses TRBV6-5 and TRBJ2-6; D is possibly TRBD1 (5 bases). Trimming stripped 2 bases from V and 6 bases from J, with 11 bases between. Germline CDR1 and CDR2: MNHEY and SVGAGI. The CDR3 covers 15 residues. The CDR3 sequence: CASSYMQGEANVLTF. In DNA form, the CDR3 reads TGTGCCAGCAGTTACATGCAGGGTGAGGCCAACGTCCTGACTTTC.

A few counts support this clonotype. The V call is TRBV19, the J call TRBJ2-7; TRBD2 matches at 10 bases. This CDR3 region has 14 residues. In germline, CDR1 is LNHDA, CDR2 SQIVND (reference sequence). Trimming cost V 3 bases and J 5 bases; bases outside gene matches: 4. The CDR3 spells CASSMRLAGDEQYF. CDR3 in DNA: TGTGCCAGTAGTATGCGTCTAGCGGGAGACGAGCAGTACTTC.

V gene TRBV6-1 combines with J gene TRBJ1-5; D possibly corresponds to TRBD1 (5 bases). V was pared by 4 bases and J by 7 bases, with 11 bases between. Germline CDR1 is MNHNS and CDR2 is SASEGT. The CDR3 has 13 amino acids. The CDR3 here is CASSGVGEQPQHF. Written as DNA, the CDR3 is TGTGCCAGCAGTGGGGTGGGGGAACAGCCCCAGCATTTT.

This sequence joins TRBV20-1 and TRBJ2-7; 8 positions match TRBD1. Germline CDR1 and CDR2: DFQATT and SNEGSKA (reference sequence). This CDR3 is built from 15 residues. Unmatched junction bases numbered 11, after V lost 5 bases and J lost 2 bases. As DNA, the CDR3 is TGCAGTGCTCCCAACCAAGACAGGGGAGCCTACGAGCAGTACTTC. Protein sequence: CSAPNQDRGAYEQYF.

This chain connects TRBV6-1 to TRBJ2-7; 14 bases line up with TRBD2. The length of the CDR3 is 15 residues. V lost 6 bases and J lost 5; bases outside the gene matches: 6. Germline values: CDR1 MNHNS, CDR2 SASEGT. The CDR3 region has the DNA TGTGCCAGCAGCAAGGGACTAGCGGGAGTTGACGAGCAGTACTTC. Encoded protein: CASSKGLAGVDEQYF.

The gene calls are TRBV5-1 and TRBJ2-7; D gene unclear. CDR3 size: 15 residues. In germline, CDR1 is SGHRS, CDR2 YFSETQ. The V and J ends lost 2 bases and 5 bases respectively, with 17 bases between them. CDR3 sequence: CASSLLRVEADEQYF. CDR3 DNA: TGCGCCAGCAGCTTACTACGGGTAGAGGCGGACGAGCAGTACTTC.

The CDR3 sequence: CSARGRTRIGEQFF. As DNA, the CDR3 is TGCAGTGCTCGTGGCAGGACCCGAATTGGGGAGCAGTTCTTC. This sequence joins TRBV20-1 and TRBJ2-1; unclear D gene. The length of the CDR3 is 14 residues. The V end was cut by 5 bases, the J end by 10 bases, with 21 bases between. Per the germline V gene, CDR1 is DFQATT and CDR2 is SNEGSKA (reference sequence).

This chain links TRBV18 with TRBJ1-1; D might be TRBD1 (5 bases). V lost 1 base and J 6 bases, leaving 12 bases between the germline ends. Germline assignment: CDR1 KGHSH and CDR2 LQKENI. The CDR3 extends over 14 amino acids. CDR3 loop: CASSPQGPDPEAFF. CDR3 bases: TGTGCCAGCTCACCACAGGGGCCGGATCCTGAAGCTTTCTTT.

The chain has TRBV29-1 and TRBJ2-3, with TRBD1 matching over 7 bases. From germline, CDR1 is SQVTM and CDR2 ANQGSEA. This CDR3 contains 13 residues. Trimming cost V 7 bases and J 2 bases; bases outside gene matches: 6. The DNA for the CDR3 is TGCAGCGCGGGACAGCCTGTCACAGATACGCAGTATTTT. Amino acid sequence: CSAGQPVTDTQYF.

Concerning this clonotype itself: At one boundary the junction diverges from the germline segment, which might be a read error. The rearrangement uses TRBV5-1 and TRBJ2-1; 14 bases map to TRBD2. Germline V lookup: CDR1 SGHRS, CDR2 YFSETQ. The length of the CDR3 is 17 residues. The DNA of the CDR3 is TGCGCCAGCAGATTGGGACTAGCGGGAGTAGCGGACAATGAGCAGTTCTTC. Its translation is CASRLGLAGVADNEQFF.

In its sample, this clonotype was seen a few times. The chain combines TRBV30 with TRBJ1-1, with a weak D call TRBD1 (6 bases). The CDR3 is made up of 13 amino acids. V was trimmed by 1 base and J by 5 bases, leaving 11 bases between them. CDR1 and CDR2 from the germline V gene are GTSNPN and SVGIG (reference sequence). In nucleotides, the CDR3 is TGTGCCTGGAGTGGGGGACATTCGACTGAAGCTTTCTTT. Protein product: CAWSGGHSTEAFF. The full variable domain, its missing parts supplied by reference TRBV30 and TRBJ1-1, is SQTIHQWPATLVQPVGSPLSLECTVEGTSNPNLYWYRQAAGRGLQLLFYSVGIGQISSEVPQNLSASRPQDRQFILSSKKLLLSDSGFYLCAWSGGHSTEAFFGQGTRLTVV.

A few counts support this clonotype. The V gene is TRBV6-5, the J gene TRBJ1-5; 9 positions match TRBD1. The CDR3 loop spans 15 amino acids. V trimming: 1 base; J trimming: 6 bases; junction bases outside the gene matches: 4. CDR1 and CDR2 from the germline V gene are MNHEY and SVGAGI. The CDR3 nucleotides read TGTGCCAGCAGTTACTTTCGACAGGGGGTTCAGCCCCAGCATTTT. Translating gives CASSYFRQGVQPQHF.

J is TRBJ2-6 and V is TRBV5-1, with D perhaps TRBD2 (6 bases). CDR3 length: 17 residues. CDR1 and CDR2 from the germline V gene are SGHRS and YFSETQ. The germline V and J ends were trimmed by 1 base and 2 bases, with 13 bases remaining between them. The DNA of the CDR3 is TGCGCCAGCAGCTTGCGGAAGGGACTCACTGGGGCCAACGTCCTGACTTTC. The encoded protein is CASSLRKGLTGANVLTF.

This chain connects TRBV20-1 to TRBJ1-4, with D possibly being TRBD1 (5 bases). V was trimmed by 6 bases and J by 8 bases, leaving 10 bases between them. In germline, CDR1 is DFQATT, CDR2 SNEGSKA (reference sequence). There are 11 residues in the CDR3. DNA of the CDR3: TGCAGTGCGCGCCGGGGGGAAAAACTGTTTTTT. Translating gives CSARRGEKLFF.